This section outlines one T cell receptor (beta chain) sequence together with its context. With random hexamers, roughly 0.45 to 1 ug RNA was reverse transcribed. Amplification of TCR beta CDR3 spanned 54 Vbeta and 13 Jbeta via immunoSEQ multiplex PCR. MiXCR was run by TCRdb on the immunoSEQ multiplex PCR reads, yielding one entry per CDR3 protein. The repertoire includes about 250,000 distinct CDR3 sequences, 93% of them detected once, and less than 0.075% sits in the top ten. High-throughput TCR beta sequencing covered peripheral CD8+ and CD4+ T cells. Control patients had untreated stable or active relapsing-remitting multiple sclerosis by revised McDonald criteria. Negative isolation was used for CD8+ and CD4+ T cells and FACS enrichment for TEMRA cells. The sample originates from a study of CD8 T cells in Susac syndrome. The CDR3 is 14 amino acids. Per germline, CDR1 SNHLY and CDR2 FYNNEI. V was shortened by 7 bases and J by 0 bases, with 13 bases between the two germline ends.

The sequenced sample was CD4+ T cells from PBMCs. The genes are TRBV2 and TRBJ2-7; D is perhaps TRBD1 (5 bases). The source of this sequence is a human donor with multiple sclerosis. The CDR3: CASKGQWSSYEQYF. The CDR3 DNA reads TGTGCCAGCAAGGGGCAGTGGAGCTCCTACGAGCAGTACTTC.